The rows below give T cell receptor beta chains drawn from one sample of a study of molecular identifiers for immune sequencing clone quantification. TCRdb reprocessed the PCR reads via MiXCR and lists one record per CDR3 protein. The sample includes roughly 300,000 distinct CDR3 sequences, roughly a quarter seen only once; the top ten take about 0.73%. Sequencing input: naive CD8+ T cells from blood, with Jurkat cell RNA spiked in. These receptors all come from a human donor in good health. Some libraries in this study had Jurkat cell RNA spiked in. The CDR3 runs from the conserved cysteine through the conserved F or W. D genes are given only for firm matches. Rows may omit the clone size; those that give it use once, few, many or a size class.

size,D,V,J,CDR3,DNA
many,TRBD1,TRBV12-3/TRBV12-4,TRBJ2-7,CASSAGTALYEQYF,TGTGCCAGCAGTGCCGGGACAGCTTTGTACGAGCAGTACTTC
few,.,TRBV7-8,TRBJ1-1,CASSLGTHEAFF,TGTGCCAGCAGCTTAGGGACACATGAAGCTTTCTTT
many,.,TRBV12-3/TRBV12-4,TRBJ1-2,CASSFSVPGDGYTF,TGTGCCAGCAGTTTTTCGGTACCAGGCGATGGCTACACCTTC
.,.,TRBV4-1,TRBJ2-3,CASSHGRGPRTDTQYF,TGCGCCAGCAGCCACGGCCGGGGGCCCCGCACAGATACGCAGTATTTT
.,.,TRBV27,TRBJ1-2,CASSLAGTPFYGYTF,TGTGCCAGCAGTTTAGCCGGGACACCGTTCTATGGCTACACCTTC
many,TRBD1,TRBV9,TRBJ2-1,CASSPNVGTGYNEQFF,TGTGCCAGCAGCCCGAATGTCGGGACAGGATACAATGAGCAGTTCTTC
many,.,TRBV4-3,TRBJ2-3,CASSQDPADTQYF,TGCGCCAGCAGCCAAGATCCCGCAGATACGCAGTATTTT
.,TRBD1,TRBV14,TRBJ2-2,CASSAHIGQGIVTGEPFF,TGTGCCAGCAGCGCCCACATTGGACAGGGAATCGTGACCGGGGAGCCGTTTTTT
many,TRBD1,TRBV5-1,TRBJ1-2,CASTWRPTGDFSYGYTF,TGCGCCAGTACGTGGCGTCCGACAGGGGATTTCTCTTATGGCTACACCTTC
.,.,TRBV13,TRBJ2-3,CASSLRSGESTDTQYF,TGTGCCAGCAGCTTACGGTCAGGGGAAAGCACAGATACGCAGTATTTT
.,.,TRBV19,TRBJ2-1,CASSISARPIAEQFF,.
.,.,TRBV12-3/TRBV12-4,TRBJ2-2,CASSLALSGELFF,TGTGCCAGCAGTTTAGCGCTGTCCGGGGAGCTGTTTTTT
.,.,TRBV7-9,TRBJ2-7,CASSLGAADEQYF,TGTGCCAGCAGCCTCGGCGCTGCGGACGAGCAGTACTTC
.,.,TRBV4-3,TRBJ1-3,CASSQDSGSGNTIYF,TGCGCCAGCAGCCAAGATTCCGGGTCTGGAAACACCATATATTTT
many,.,TRBV9,TRBJ2-3,CASSYPPRGTHDTQYF,TGTGCCAGCAGCTATCCCCCCCGGGGCACCCATGATACGCAGTATTTT
many,.,TRBV7-9,TRBJ1-1,CASSWRGSGNTEAFF,TGTGCCAGCAGCTGGAGGGGCTCGGGGAACACTGAAGCTTTCTTT
.,.,TRBV6-6,TRBJ1-5,CASSGAVQPQHF,TGTGCCAGCAGTGGGGCTGTTCAGCCCCAGCATTTT
many,TRBD1,TRBV28,TRBJ2-5,CASSLWMDREKGRQETQYF,TGTGCCAGCAGTTTATGGATGGACAGGGAAAAGGGCCGCCAAGAGACCCAGTACTTC
few,.,TRBV12-5,TRBJ1-1,CASGLVGVSGTEAFF,TGTGCTAGTGGTTTGGTAGGGGTTTCGGGAACTGAAGCTTTCTTT
.,.,TRBV20-1,TRBJ2-3,CSARPGAGTDTQYF,TGCAGTGCTAGACCGGGGGCCGGCACAGATACGCAGTATTTT
many,.,TRBV6-2/TRBV6-3,TRBJ1-1,CASSPLRGDTEAFF,TGTGCCAGCAGCCCCCTACGAGGTGACACTGAAGCTTTCTTT
.,.,TRBV19,TRBJ1-6,CACSIDYGGSPLHF,TGTGCCTGTAGTATAGACTACGGTGGTTCACCCCTCCACTTT
many,.,TRBV7-2,TRBJ2-2,CASSPYTGELFF,TGTGCCAGCAGCCCGTACACCGGGGAGCTGTTTTTT